The sequence of this T cell receptor (beta chain) was determined in a study of blood T cells in healthy people across ages. Study observations and caveats: Naive CD4+ cell counts and diversity both ran higher in long-lived than in aged donors. Unknown donor CMV status possibly confounded expanded clonotype changes.

Combining a sample-barcoded 5' primer with a J-beta primer mix, a second PCR ran for about 6 to 12 cycles. Each cDNA molecule carried a tag from a template-switch adaptor that contained 12 random nucleotides. In TCRdb, the 5' RACE reads were re-called with MiXCR into one record per CDR3 protein. The sample has hundreds of thousands of distinct CDR3 sequences, 32% seen once. CDR3 length: 13 residues. Per the germline V gene, CDR1 is SGHTA and CDR2 is FQGNSA. The J segment lost 1 base and the V segment lost 5 bases, leaving 2 bases of the junction unmatched. There are many counts of this clonotype. Its antigen is unidentified.

The specimen was blood. The chain joins TRBV7-2 to TRBJ2-7; 7 positions agree with TRBD1. The sequence was obtained from an elderly woman in good health. The CDR3 here is CASSRDRSYEQYF. CDR3 in DNA: TGTGCCAGCAGCCGGGACAGATCCTACGAGCAGTACTTC.